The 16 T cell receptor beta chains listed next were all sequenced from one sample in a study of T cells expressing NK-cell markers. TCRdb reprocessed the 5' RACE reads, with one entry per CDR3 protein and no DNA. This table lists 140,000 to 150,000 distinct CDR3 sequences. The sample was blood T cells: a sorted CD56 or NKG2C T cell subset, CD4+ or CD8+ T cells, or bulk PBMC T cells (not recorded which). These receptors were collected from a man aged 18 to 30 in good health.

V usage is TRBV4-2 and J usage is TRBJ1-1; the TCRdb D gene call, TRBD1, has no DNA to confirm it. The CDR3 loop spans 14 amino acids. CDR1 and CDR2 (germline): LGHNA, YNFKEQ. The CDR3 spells CASSQGRDYTEAFF.

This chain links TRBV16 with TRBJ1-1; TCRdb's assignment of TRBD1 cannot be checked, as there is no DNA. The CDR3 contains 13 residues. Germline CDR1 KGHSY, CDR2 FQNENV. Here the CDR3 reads CASSQSERGEAFF.

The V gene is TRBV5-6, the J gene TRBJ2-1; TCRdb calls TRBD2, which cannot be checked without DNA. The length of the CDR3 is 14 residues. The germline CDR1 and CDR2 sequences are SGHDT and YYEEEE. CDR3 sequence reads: CASSLTSLSYEQFF.

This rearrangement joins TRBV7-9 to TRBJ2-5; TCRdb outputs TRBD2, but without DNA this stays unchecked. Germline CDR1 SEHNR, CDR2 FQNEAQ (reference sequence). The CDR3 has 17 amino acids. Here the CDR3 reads CASSLIDSSGGQETQYF.

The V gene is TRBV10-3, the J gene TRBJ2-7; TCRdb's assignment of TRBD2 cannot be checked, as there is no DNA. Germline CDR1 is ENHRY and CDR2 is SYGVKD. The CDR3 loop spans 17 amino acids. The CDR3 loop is CATNRETSGSDSYEQYF.

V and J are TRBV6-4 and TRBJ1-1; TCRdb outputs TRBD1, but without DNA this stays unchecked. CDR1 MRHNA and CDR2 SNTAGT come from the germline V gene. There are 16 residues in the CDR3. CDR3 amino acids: CASSEFGAGSLTEAFF.

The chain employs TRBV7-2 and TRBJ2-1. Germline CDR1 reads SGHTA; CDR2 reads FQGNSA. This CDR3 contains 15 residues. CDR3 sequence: CASSLLIDSSNEQFF.

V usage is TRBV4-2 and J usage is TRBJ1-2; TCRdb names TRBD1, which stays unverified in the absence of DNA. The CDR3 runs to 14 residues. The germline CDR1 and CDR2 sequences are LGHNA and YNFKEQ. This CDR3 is CASSPGTVSYGYTF.

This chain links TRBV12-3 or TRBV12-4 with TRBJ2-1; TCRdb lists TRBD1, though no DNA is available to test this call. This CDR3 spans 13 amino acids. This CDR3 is CASSFERGGEQFF.

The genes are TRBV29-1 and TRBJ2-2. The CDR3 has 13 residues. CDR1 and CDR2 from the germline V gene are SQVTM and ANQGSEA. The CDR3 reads CSVHKANTGELFF.

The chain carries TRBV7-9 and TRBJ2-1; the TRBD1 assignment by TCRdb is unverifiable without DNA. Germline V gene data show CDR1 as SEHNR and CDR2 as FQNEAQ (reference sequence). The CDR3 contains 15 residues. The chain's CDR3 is CASSPKGTGGNEQFF.

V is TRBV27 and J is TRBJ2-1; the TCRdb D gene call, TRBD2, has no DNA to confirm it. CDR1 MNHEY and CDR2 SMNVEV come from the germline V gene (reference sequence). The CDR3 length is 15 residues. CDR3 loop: CASNQGLPSYNEQFF.

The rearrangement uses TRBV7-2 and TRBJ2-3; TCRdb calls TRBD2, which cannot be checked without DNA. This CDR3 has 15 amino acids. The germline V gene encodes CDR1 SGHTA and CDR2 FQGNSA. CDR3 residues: CASSPSGWEADTQYF.

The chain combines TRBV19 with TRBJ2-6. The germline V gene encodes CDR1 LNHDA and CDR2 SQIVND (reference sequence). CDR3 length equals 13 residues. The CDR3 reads CASTYSGANVLTF.

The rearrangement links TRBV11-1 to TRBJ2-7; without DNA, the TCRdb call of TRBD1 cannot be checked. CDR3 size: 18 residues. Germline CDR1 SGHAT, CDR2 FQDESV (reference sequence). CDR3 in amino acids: CASSLGPVGDRGTGEQYF.

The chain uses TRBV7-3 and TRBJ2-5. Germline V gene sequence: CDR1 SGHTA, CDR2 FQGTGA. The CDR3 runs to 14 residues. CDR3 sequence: CASSPTLEWETQYF.